This T cell receptor (beta chain) was retrieved from a study of cytomegalovirus exposure and HLA in healthy donors. Study-level points and caveats: Among the CMV-associated chains, three were confirmed in vitro as specific for CMV antigens. The study flagged 150 to 200 TCR beta chains as cytomegalovirus-associated.

With regard to this clone: Its specificity is not known.

Here immunoSEQ multiplex PCR was the method, and the copy in TCRdb shows in-frame clones only, minus some. The data show about 180,000 clones, around 84% seen once. Germline V CDR1 and CDR2: MRHNA, SNTAGT. The CDR3 has 14 amino acids. Trimming pared 10 bases from V and 2 bases from J, leaving 15 bases between. The sequencing input was PBMCs. This clonotype was sampled from a man aged 18-30 years in good health and CMV-seropositive. This chain links TRBV6-4 with TRBJ2-1; tentative D call: TRBD2 (5 bases). The CDR3 sequence: CATPRSGPYNEQFF. CDR3 in DNA: TGTGCCACCCCCCGGAGCGGACCCTACAATGAGCAGTTCTTC.